This TCR beta chain comes out of a study of Tregs in tolerant kidney transplant recipients. For the study at large: Related graft donors supplied nonmyeloablative bone marrow transplants, and mixed chimerism was transient.

CD4+CD25+CD127- Tregs, CD4+CD25- non-Tregs, CD4 and CD8 cells were sorted. TCRdb's table, derived via immunoSEQ multiplex PCR, lists solely in-frame clones and lacks some. The table shows some 74,000 clones, with around 93% occurring only once. Findings and caveats of the study: Few patients were studied, so findings need validation in larger groups. Donor-specific Treg expansion exceeded global Treg expansion in tolerant patients, suggesting antigen drive.

Comments on this clone: Its specificity is not known.

The specimen comprised Tregs from blood, sampled before the transplant. This TCR was recovered from a human donor who received a combined kidney and bone marrow transplant.

CDR3 sequence reads: CASSVRPDTEAFF. CDR3 DNA sequence: TGTGCCAGCAGTGTTCGACCCGACACTGAAGCTTTCTTT. The chain links TRBV2 to TRBJ1-1; D gene uncertain. Trimming took off 4 bases at V and 3 bases at J, with 9 bases between the two ends. This CDR3 comprises 13 residues. Germline V gene sequence: CDR1 SNHLY, CDR2 FYNNEI.